These 26 T cell receptor beta chains came from one sample sequenced in a study of T cell responses to AZD1222 COVID-19 vaccine. Produced via immunoSEQ multiplex PCR; TCRdb's table is partial and in-frame only. Here the sample spans 200,000 to 250,000 clones, approximately 94% being singletons. The specimen was peripheral blood, collected on day 0 of MenACWY control vaccination. All receptors derive from an adult in good health.

The chain couples TRBV5-4 to TRBJ2-3; 9 bases are a match to TRBD1. Germline lookup yields CDR1 SGHNT and CDR2 YYREEE (reference sequence). J gave up 1 base and V 3 bases, and 0 bases lay outside the gene matches. There are 14 residues in the CDR3. The CDR3 nucleotides are TGTGCCAGCAGCTGGACAGGGGGCACAGATACGCAGTATTTT. It is translated as CASSWTGGTDTQYF. Complete variable domain (other parts from reference TRBV5-4 and TRBJ2-3): ETGVTQSPTHLIKTRGQQVTLRCSSQSGHNTVSWYQQALGQGPQFIFQYYREEENGRGNFPPRFSGLQFPNYSSELNVNALELDDSALYLCASSWTGGTDTQYFGPGTRLTVL.

In regard to this clone: An end of the junction differs from the germline gene, which may be a read error. The chain couples TRBV7-7 to TRBJ2-5, with 7 bases matching TRBD1. The CDR3 runs 16 residues. Germline-derived CDR1 and CDR2 are SSHAT and FNYEAQ (reference sequence). The CDR3 DNA reads as TGTGCTAGCAGCTCTTCCCCCGGACAGGTCCGGGAGACCCAGTACTTC. Translated: CASSSSPGQVRETQYF.

The chain employs TRBV30 and TRBJ2-6; no firm D call. V gave up 3 bases and J gave up 2 bases, with 14 bases separating them. Germline V gene sequence: CDR1 GTSNPN, CDR2 SVGIG (reference sequence). The CDR3 contains 16 residues. Here the CDR3 reads CAWRLASLTGANVLTF. CDR3 coding DNA: TGTGCCTGGAGGTTGGCATCACTTACTGGGGCCAACGTCCTGACTTTC.

The chain recombines TRBV6-1 with TRBJ1-2; TRBD1 might be the D (5 bases). V was trimmed by 0 bases and J by 3 bases, leaving 8 bases between them. In germline, CDR1 is MNHNS, CDR2 SASEGT. The CDR3 runs 14 residues. CDR3 in amino acids: CASSEARGDYGYTF. In nucleotides, the CDR3 is TGTGCCAGCAGTGAAGCGCGAGGGGACTATGGCTACACCTTC.

V usage is TRBV19 and J usage is TRBJ1-2; TRBD1 is a possible D gene (5 bases). V was clipped by 5 bases and J by 8 bases, with 21 bases between them. The germline V gene encodes CDR1 LNHDA and CDR2 SQIVND (reference sequence). The CDR3 covers 15 residues. The CDR3 DNA sequence: TGTGCCAGTAGTGACAGTCGTAGTCTATATGGGGGCTACACCTTC. Its protein product is CASSDSRSLYGGYTF.

CDR3 nucleotide sequence: TGTGCCAGCAGCCGGGGATATAATTCACCCCTCCACTTT. Translation: CASSRGYNSPLHF. This chain joins TRBV14 and TRBJ1-6, with D unclear. CDR3 length equals 13 residues. Trimming shortened V by 4 bases and J by 4 bases, and 5 bases separated the two germline ends. Per the germline V gene, CDR1 is SGHDN and CDR2 is FVKESK. Drawing the rest from reference TRBV14 and TRBJ1-6, the complete variable domain is EAGVTQFPSHSVIEKGQTVTLRCDPISGHDNLYWYRRVMGKEIKFLLHFVKESKQDESGMPNNRFLAERTGGTYSTLKVQPAELEDSGVYFCASSRGYNSPLHFGNGTRLTVT.

The chain combines TRBV30 with TRBJ1-5; D unclear. Between the trimmed V and J ends, which lost 0 bases and 7 bases, there was a span of 10 bases. CDR1 is GTSNPN and CDR2 is SVGIG in the germline V gene (reference sequence). CDR3 size: 13 residues. The CDR3 region is CAWSVLGEQPQHF. The CDR3 DNA sequence: TGTGCCTGGAGTGTACTCGGGGAACAGCCCCAGCATTTT. The full variable domain, rest sourced from reference TRBV30 and TRBJ1-5, is SQTIHQWPATLVQPVGSPLSLECTVEGTSNPNLYWYRQAAGRGLQLLFYSVGIGQISSEVPQNLSASRPQDRQFILSSKKLLLSDSGFYLCAWSVLGEQPQHFGDGTRLSIL.

The chain has TRBV7-9 and TRBJ1-6; D is uncertain. Germline V gene sequence: CDR1 SEHNR, CDR2 FQNEAQ (reference sequence). The length of the CDR3 is 13 residues. The V gene lost 5 bases and the J gene lost 8 bases, with 10 bases spanning the gap. The CDR3 DNA follows: TGTGCCAGCAGCGCCCCCATGGATTCACCCCTCCACTTT. Translated, it gives CASSAPMDSPLHF.

This clone occurred once. This chain connects TRBV11-2 to TRBJ1-5; D remains unclear. Germline V gene data show CDR1 as SGHAT and CDR2 as FQNNGV. Trimming stripped 2 bases from V and 1 base from J, with 3 bases between. The CDR3 contains 13 residues. CDR3 in amino acids: CASSLLSNQPQHF. CDR3 in DNA: TGTGCCAGCAGCTTACTAAGCAATCAGCCCCAGCATTTT.

V gene TRBV29-1 combines with J gene TRBJ2-7; D might be TRBD2 (6 bases). V dropped 6 bases and J dropped 5 bases, with 11 bases sitting between them. The CDR3 spans 11 residues. Germline lookup yields CDR1 SQVTM and CDR2 ANQGSEA. The CDR3 DNA is TGCAGCGTGGAGGGCGGGGACGAGCAGTACTTC. Translated, it gives CSVEGGDEQYF.

V gene TRBV12-5 combines with J gene TRBJ1-1; no definite D call. CDR1 and CDR2 from the germline V gene are LGHNT and FRNRAP. Trimming pared 4 bases from V and 0 bases from J, leaving 6 bases between. The CDR3 spans 13 residues. In DNA form, the CDR3 reads TGTGCTAGTGGTTCCAGTTTGAACACTGAAGCTTTCTTT. It yields the protein CASGSSLNTEAFF.

The count of this clone is one. The genes are TRBV4-1 and TRBJ2-7; 9 nucleotides agree with TRBD1. Germline V CDR1 and CDR2: MGHRA, YSYEKL. Trimming cost V 6 bases and J 3 bases; bases outside gene matches: 6. The CDR3 is 14 residues long. For the CDR3, the DNA is TGCGCCAGCAGACAGACAGGGGGTCACTACGAGCAGTACTTC. Its protein is CASRQTGGHYEQYF.

V usage is TRBV5-1 and J usage is TRBJ1-2, with D possibly being TRBD1 (5 bases). Trimming removed 2 bases at V and 4 bases at J, with 15 bases between. This CDR3 has 15 residues. Germline V gene lookup returns CDR1 SGHRS and CDR2 YFSETQ. The CDR3: CASSLTGSVSYGYTF. Written as DNA, the CDR3 is TGCGCCAGCAGCTTAACAGGCTCAGTGAGCTATGGCTACACCTTC.

The gene calls are TRBV7-9 and TRBJ1-2, with D uncertain. CDR3 length: 12 residues. CDR1 and CDR2 from the germline V gene are SEHNR and FQNEAQ (reference sequence). Trimming removed 5 bases at V and 8 bases at J, with 12 bases between. In nucleotides, the CDR3 is TGTGCCAGCAGCCCCTCGGGTTGGGGCTACACCTTC. Its translation is CASSPSGWGYTF.

Here the CDR3 reads CASSLRQSTEAFF. In nucleotides, the CDR3 is TGTGCCAGCAGTTTACGACAGAGCACTGAAGCTTTCTTT. The chain carries TRBV28 and TRBJ1-1, with D possibly being TRBD1 (5 bases). Germline values: CDR1 MDHEN, CDR2 SYDVKM. The CDR3 has 13 amino acids. V shed 2 bases and J shed 4 bases, with 8 bases lying between them.

The rearrangement joins TRBV5-5 to TRBJ1-1; D is unclear. The CDR3 covers 14 residues. V dropped 1 base and J dropped 5 bases, with 12 bases sitting between them. Germline CDR1 reads SGHKS; CDR2 reads YYEKEE (reference sequence). CDR3: CASSLLITRTEAFF. CDR3 coding DNA: TGTGCCAGCAGCTTGTTGATTACTCGGACTGAAGCTTTCTTT.

The V call is TRBV7-8, the J call TRBJ1-3; no clear D gene. The CDR3 spans 15 residues. V lost 0 bases and J lost 3, with 9 bases in between. In germline, CDR1 is SGHVS, CDR2 FQNEAQ. CDR3 coding DNA: TGTGCCAGCAGCTTAGCGGTGGAGGGTGGAAACACCATATATTTT. Protein product: CASSLAVEGGNTIYF. Using reference TRBV7-8 and TRBJ1-3 for the parts outside the CDR3, the full variable domain is GAGVSQSPRYKVAKRGQDVALRCDPISGHVSLFWYQQALGQGPEFLTYFQNEAQLDKSGLPSDRFFAERPEGSVSTLKIQRTQQEDSAVYLCASSLAVEGGNTIYFGEGSWLTVV.

This clone was seen once. The chain carries TRBV5-1 and TRBJ2-2; 9 bases map to TRBD2. Germline V gene sequence: CDR1 SGHRS, CDR2 YFSETQ. V lost 0 bases to trimming and J lost 3 bases; unmatched junction nucleotides: 9. The CDR3 has 18 residues. This CDR3 reads CASSLGSGGFEDTGELFF. The DNA of the CDR3 is TGCGCCAGCAGCTTGGGTAGCGGGGGATTTGAGGACACCGGGGAGCTGTTTTTT.

This sequence joins TRBV18 and TRBJ1-5; maybe TRBD1 (6 bases). Germline V gene sequence: CDR1 KGHSH, CDR2 LQKENI. The ends were cut back, 3 bases at V and 0 bases at J, with 9 bases in the middle. The CDR3 contains 15 residues. DNA for the CDR3: TGTGCCAGCTCACCTAGGGGGTCTAGCAATCAGCCCCAGCATTTT. This translates into CASSPRGSSNQPQHF.

The V call is TRBV19, the J call TRBJ1-2; a possible D gene is TRBD1 (5 bases). This CDR3 spans 14 amino acids. From germline, CDR1 is LNHDA and CDR2 SQIVND (reference sequence). Trimming stripped 5 bases from V and 5 bases from J, with 15 bases between. Here the CDR3 DNA reads TGTGCCAGTAGTGCCTCCGGGGCCCTTTATGGCTACACCTTC. Translating gives CASSASGALYGYTF. Full variable domain (outside the CDR3, taken from reference TRBV19 and TRBJ1-2): DGGITQSPKYLFRKEGQNVTLSCEQNLNHDAMYWYRQDPGQGLRLIYYSQIVNDFQKGDIAEGYSVSREKKESFPLTVTSAQKNPTAFYLCASSASGALYGYTFGSGTRLTVV.

The V gene is TRBV28, the J gene TRBJ1-3; D not resolved. The germline gives CDR1 MDHEN, CDR2 SYDVKM. The CDR3 contains 14 residues. Between the trimmed V and J ends, which lost 4 bases and 1 base, there was a span of 8 bases. DNA of the CDR3: TGTGCCAGCAGTTCAAGGGTATCTGGAAACACCATATATTTT. It is translated as CASSSRVSGNTIYF.

This chain links TRBV6-5 with TRBJ1-4, with D perhaps matching TRBD1 (5 bases). The CDR3 has 14 amino acids. V was clipped by 6 bases and J by 7 bases, with 15 bases between them. The germline V gene encodes CDR1 MNHEY and CDR2 SVGAGI. CDR3 nucleotides: TGTGCCAGCAGGGGACTCGGACAAGGTGAAAAACTGTTTTTT. Its protein is CASRGLGQGEKLFF.

The V and J genes are TRBV12-3 or TRBV12-4 and TRBJ1-2, with D hard to call. V was shortened by 6 bases and J by 8 bases, with 16 bases between the two germline ends. This CDR3 is 13 amino acids long. Written as DNA, the CDR3 is TGTGCCAGCAGGAGCAGGAGGCAGAGAGGCTACACCTTC. Translating it yields CASRSRRQRGYTF.

This clone was counted only a few times. V and J are TRBV2 and TRBJ2-7; D unclear. This CDR3 has 12 amino acids. Germline CDR1 and CDR2: SNHLY and FYNNEI. With 7 bases removed from V and 2 bases from J, the gap between germline ends came to 9 bases. Here the CDR3 DNA reads TGTGCCAGCACCGAGCACACCTACGAGCAGTACTTC. Amino acid sequence: CASTEHTYEQYF. Filled out from reference TRBV2 and TRBJ2-7, the complete variable domain reads EPEVTQTPSHQVTQMGQEVILRCVPISNHLYFYWYRQILGQKVEFLVSFYNNEISEKSEIFDDQFSVERPDGSNFTLKIRSTKLEDSAMYFCASTEHTYEQYFGPGTRLTVT.

The chain recombines TRBV7-2 with TRBJ1-6; 7 bases agree with TRBD1. The V segment lost 6 bases and the J segment 6 bases; nucleotides outside the gene matches: 5. CDR1 is SGHTA and CDR2 is FQGNSA in the germline V gene. The length of the CDR3 is 14 residues. This CDR3 is CASSPQGGNSPLHF. CDR3 bases: TGTGCCAGCAGTCCCCAGGGGGGTAATTCACCCCTCCACTTT.

The gene calls are TRBV14 and TRBJ1-2, with D possibly matching TRBD1 (6 bases). Germline V gene sequence: CDR1 SGHDN, CDR2 FVKESK. V was clipped by 3 bases and J by 8 bases, with 16 bases between them. The CDR3 is 14 amino acids. The CDR3, as DNA: TGTGCCAGCAGCCAGAGGGGGGCCCTGGGAGGCTACACCTTC. As protein: CASSQRGALGGYTF.